The 32 T cell receptor beta chains in this list originate from one sample, sequenced in a study of cytomegalovirus exposure and HLA in healthy donors. This PCR relied on a set of 60 Vbeta primers and 13 Jbeta primers. Clones were sequenced by immunoSEQ multiplex PCR, and TCRdb holds only the in-frame ones, with some missing. Here the sample spans 220,000 or so clones, more than 75% being singletons. The sample taken for sequencing was PBMCs. Receptors originate from a male donor in good health and CMV-seronegative.

CDR3 bases: TGTGCCAGCAGCTTGGGCGGAACCTACGAGCAGTACTTC. Protein sequence: CASSLGGTYEQYF. The gene calls are TRBV5-4 and TRBJ2-5; no definite D call. The J call may be in error: the DNA end matches TRBJ2-7 better. The CDR3 loop spans 13 amino acids. CDR1 and CDR2 from the germline V gene are SGHNT and YYREEE (reference sequence).

The J gene is TRBJ2-5, the V gene TRBV5-1, with TRBD1 identical over 9 bases. Germline loops: CDR1 SGHRS, CDR2 YFSETQ. The V and J ends lost 2 bases and 4 bases, in that order; junction bases with no gene match: 15. This CDR3 is 18 amino acids long. The CDR3 is CASSLNARQGVGGETQYF. The CDR3 coding sequence is TGCGCCAGCAGCTTAAATGCTAGACAGGGGGTTGGTGGAGAGACCCAGTACTTC.

V and J are TRBV1 and TRBJ2-1; the table's D gene call, TRBD2, was not cross checked with the DNA. TRBV1 is noted as a pseudogene. This CDR3 has 16 residues. For the CDR3, the DNA is TGCACCAGCAGCCAAGATAGACTAGCGGATTACAATGAGCAGTTCTTC. Its protein is CTSSQDRLADYNEQFF.

The chain joins TRBV4-1 to TRBJ2-5; D may be TRBD1 (6 bases). The J call may be faulty, since TRBJ2-7 better matches the DNA end. This CDR3 is 16 amino acids long. In germline, CDR1 is MGHRA, CDR2 YSYEKL. The CDR3 DNA sequence: TGCGCCAGCAGCCAAGTTGGGACAACCGTTGTGGACGAGCAGTACTTC. Encoded protein: CASSQVGTTVVDEQYF.

This chain links TRBV27 with TRBJ2-7; 9 bases fit TRBD1. CDR3 length: 15 residues. From germline, CDR1 is MNHEY and CDR2 SMNVEV (reference sequence). V was clipped by 2 bases and J by 0 bases; unmatched bases: 2. The CDR3 sequence is CASSLATGGSYEQYF. CDR3 coding DNA: TGTGCCAGCAGTTTAGCGACAGGGGGCTCCTACGAGCAGTACTTC.

This clone turned up a few times. This chain links TRBV5-5 with TRBJ2-3; 8 positions agree with TRBD1. J lost 4 bases, V lost 0 bases, and 4 bases had no gene match. Germline values: CDR1 SGHKS, CDR2 YYEKEE (reference sequence). The CDR3 length is 15 residues. DNA for the CDR3: TGTGCCAGCAGCTTGGGGGACAGGTCAGCAGATACGCAGTATTTT. Translated, it gives CASSLGDRSADTQYF.

In nucleotides, the CDR3 is TGTGCCTGGAGTCACCGCAGCTCTGGGGCCAACGTCCTGACTTTC. Translating it yields CAWSHRSSGANVLTF. The chain is built from TRBV30 and TRBJ2-6; D gene ambiguous. The CDR3 has 15 amino acids. Trimming took off 2 bases at V and 0 bases at J, with 8 bases between the two ends. Per germline, CDR1 GTSNPN and CDR2 SVGIG (reference sequence).

This chain connects TRBV6-4 to TRBJ1-6; D is unresolved. This CDR3 is 13 amino acids long. Germline loops: CDR1 MRHNA, CDR2 SNTAGT. V was pared by 3 bases and J by 9 bases, with 9 bases between. The CDR3 protein is CASSEGVSSPLHF. CDR3 sequence (DNA): TGTGCCAGCAGTGAGGGAGTAAGTTCACCCCTCCACTTT.

The rearrangement joins TRBV6-4 to TRBJ2-3; TRBD2 matches at 7 bases. The germline CDR1 and CDR2 sequences are MRHNA and SNTAGT. V shed 4 bases, J shed 2 bases, and the junction held 21 bases outside the gene matches. The CDR3 has 20 amino acids. In nucleotides, the CDR3 is TGTGCCAGCAGTGTCGTCAAGAATAGTCTCTTCGGGACTACCACAGATACGCAGTATTTT. Amino acid sequence: CASSVVKNSLFGTTTDTQYF.

The rearrangement joins TRBV7-9 to TRBJ2-3, with 9 bases matching TRBD2. The CDR3 sequence is 15 residues long. CDR1 and CDR2 (germline): SEHNR, FQNEAQ (reference sequence). Losses at the gene ends were 1 base for V and 4 bases for J; bases not matched to a gene: 3. CDR3 sequence reads: CASSLVAGGADTQYF. Here the CDR3 DNA reads TGTGCCAGCAGCTTAGTCGCGGGAGGGGCAGATACGCAGTATTTT.

V and J are TRBV10-2 and TRBJ2-7, with D tentatively TRBD1 (5 bases). The CDR3 sequence is 16 residues long. CDR1 and CDR2 from the germline V gene are WSHSY and SAAADI. Trimming took 1 base from V and 0 from J, leaving 13 bases between them. CDR3 bases: TGCGCCAGCAGTGAGTTCGGACATTCCTCCTCCTACGAGCAGTACTTC. Protein sequence: CASSEFGHSSSYEQYF.

This chain links TRBV18 with TRBJ1-2, with D possibly TRBD1 on 5 matching bases. Germline CDR1 KGHSH, CDR2 LQKENI. V lost 2 bases, J lost 0 bases, and 13 bases lay in between. The CDR3 totals 16 residues. As DNA, the CDR3 is TGTGCCAGCTCACCAAAGCCAGGGTCTGCTAACTATGGCTACACCTTC. Encoded protein: CASSPKPGSANYGYTF.

The CDR3 protein is CASSPDRGPRGTEAFF. The CDR3 coding sequence is TGTGCCAGCAGCCCCGACAGGGGGCCCAGAGGCACTGAAGCTTTCTTT. The chain couples TRBV7-9 to TRBJ1-1; 10 positions match TRBD1. CDR3 size: 16 residues. CDR1 SEHNR and CDR2 FQNEAQ come from the germline V gene (reference sequence). V lost 5 bases, J lost 4 bases, and 10 bases stayed unmatched.

The chain carries TRBV10-2 and TRBJ2-7; a possible D gene is TRBD2 (6 bases). CDR1 and CDR2 (germline): WSHSY, SAAADI. CDR3 length: 14 residues. V was pared by 3 bases and J by 2 bases, with 11 bases between. In DNA form, the CDR3 reads TGCGCCAGCAGTGATGGACTAAGAACCTACGAGCAGTACTTC. Translated, it gives CASSDGLRTYEQYF.

V usage is TRBV28 and J usage is TRBJ1-2; the match to TRBD1 covers 10 bases. The CDR3 contains 16 residues. The junction had 12 bases not matched to a gene; V was cut back by 4 bases and J by 7 bases. Germline V gene lookup returns CDR1 MDHEN and CDR2 SYDVKM. The DNA of the CDR3 is TGTGCCAGCAGTTCCCTCGTAGGGGGACAGGGGTTTGGCTACACCTTC. This translates into CASSSLVGGQGFGYTF.

The rearrangement uses TRBV21-1 and TRBJ2-3; the table's D call of TRBD2 was not tested on the DNA. TRBV21-1 is a listed pseudogene. The CDR3 length is 19 residues. CDR3 DNA: TGTGCCAGCAGCTCTCGGACTAGCGGGAGGCAGGGTCACACAGATACGCAGTATTTT. It translates to CASSSRTSGRQGHTDTQYF.

This clone was seen a few times. The chain uses TRBV5-1 and TRBJ1-1; 8 bases match TRBD1. The CDR3 has 17 amino acids. V lost 4 bases and J lost 0; bases outside the gene matches: 11. Germline CDR1 is SGHRS and CDR2 is YFSETQ. This CDR3 is CASSPKGQESLNTEAFF. The CDR3 nucleotides are TGCGCCAGCAGCCCCAAGGGACAGGAATCTTTGAACACTGAAGCTTTCTTT.

This rearrangement joins TRBV6-1 to TRBJ1-1; 9 positions match TRBD1. The CDR3 has 14 residues. V dropped 2 bases and J dropped 5; count of bases not matched to a gene: 3. The V gene's germline CDR1 is MNHNS and CDR2 SASEGT. CDR3 loop: CASSEWTGATEAFF. DNA of the CDR3: TGTGCCAGCAGTGAATGGACAGGGGCAACTGAAGCTTTCTTT.

The chain uses TRBV6-6 and TRBJ1-6, with TRBD1 matching over 8 bases. Trimming at V came to 5 bases and at J to 10 bases, leaving 10 bases not matched to a gene. Germline values: CDR1 MNHNY, CDR2 SVGAGI (reference sequence). The CDR3 loop spans 15 amino acids. The CDR3 DNA sequence: TGTGCCAGCAGTAACGACCAGGGGGCATTCTCACCCCTCCACTTT. The encoded protein is CASSNDQGAFSPLHF.

V gene TRBV6-5 combines with J gene TRBJ2-7; a weak D match, TRBD1 (5 bases). Germline assignment: CDR1 MNHEY and CDR2 SVGAGI. The CDR3 has 12 amino acids. With 6 bases removed from V and 4 bases from J, the gap between germline ends came to 10 bases. In DNA, the CDR3 is TGTGCCAGCAGGGCCGACAGTTACGAGCAGTACTTC. Amino acid sequence: CASRADSYEQYF.

V gene TRBV19 combines with J gene TRBJ2-3; unclear D gene. Between the trimmed V and J ends, which lost 7 bases and 6 bases, there was a span of 11 bases. The CDR3 extends over 12 amino acids. Germline loops: CDR1 LNHDA, CDR2 SQIVND (reference sequence). The CDR3 bases are TGTGCCAGTACCCCCGACTGGGATACGCAGTATTTT. Translation: CASTPDWDTQYF.

The chain recombines TRBV5-4 with TRBJ1-1; 8 bases line up with TRBD1. The V gene's germline CDR1 is SGHNT and CDR2 YYREEE (reference sequence). Unmatched junction bases numbered 7, after V lost 1 base and J lost 5 bases. This CDR3 has 15 residues. CDR3: CASSLQDRVGTEAFF. CDR3 coding DNA: TGTGCCAGCAGCTTGCAGGACAGGGTTGGAACTGAAGCTTTCTTT.

The genes are TRBV28 and TRBJ2-1; no clear D gene. The CDR3 has 12 amino acids. V was shortened by 8 bases and J by 4 bases, with 9 bases between the two germline ends. Germline V gene sequence: CDR1 MDHEN, CDR2 SYDVKM. CDR3 nucleotide sequence: TGTGCCAGCGGGCCCGCATACAATGAGCAGTTCTTC. This sequence encodes CASGPAYNEQFF.

CDR3 sequence (DNA): TGTGCCAGCAGCGCACAATTAGCGGGGACCTACGAGCAGTACTTC. Its protein product is CASSAQLAGTYEQYF. The chain joins TRBV4-2 to TRBJ2-7, with 8 bases that match TRBD2. V was clipped by 5 bases and J by 2 bases; unmatched bases: 8. Germline loops: CDR1 LGHNA, CDR2 YNFKEQ. The CDR3 is made up of 15 amino acids.

In this sample, this clone turned up a few times. The chain carries TRBV18 and TRBJ1-1, with 11 bases fitting TRBD1. In germline, CDR1 is KGHSH, CDR2 LQKENI. The CDR3 contains 17 residues. Trimming cost V 7 bases and J 5 bases; bases outside gene matches: 15. This CDR3 reads CASYYGTGGNLGTEAFF. CDR3 in DNA: TGTGCCAGCTATTACGGGACAGGGGGGAATTTAGGTACTGAAGCTTTCTTT.

The V call is TRBV5-1, the J call TRBJ2-7, with 9 nucleotides matching TRBD1. CDR1 and CDR2 (germline): SGHRS, YFSETQ. J was trimmed by 4 bases and V by 4 bases; bases with no gene match: 6. The CDR3 runs 14 residues. The CDR3 reads CASSTRQGEYEQYF. CDR3 nucleotide sequence: TGCGCCAGCAGCACAAGACAGGGGGAGTACGAGCAGTACTTC.

In the case of this clone: At one end, the junction sequence differs from germline, possibly due to a read error. This sequence joins TRBV7-3 and TRBJ2-2; possible D gene TRBD2, 5 bases. CDR3 length: 13 amino acids. Germline V gene sequence: CDR1 SGHTA, CDR2 FQGTGA. The CDR3 sequence: CASSLTSPGELFF. CDR3 coding DNA: TGTGCCAGCAGCCTAACTAGTCCCGGGGAGCTGTTTTTT.

The chain joins TRBV28 to TRBJ2-3; 9 nucleotides match TRBD2. V trimming: 5 bases; J trimming: 8 bases; junction bases outside the gene matches: 11. The CDR3 totals 15 residues. Germline CDR1 and CDR2: MDHEN and SYDVKM. DNA for the CDR3: TGTGCCAGCAGTCTGCACGAGGGCGGGAGGGGTACGCAGTATTTT. It specifies CASSLHEGGRGTQYF.

This clone showed up just a few times. The V call is TRBV7-9, the J call TRBJ1-3; D gene uncertain. This CDR3 spans 15 amino acids. Germline V gene sequence: CDR1 SEHNR, CDR2 FQNEAQ (reference sequence). V shed 5 bases and J shed 2 bases, with 13 bases lying between them. The DNA of the CDR3 is TGTGCCAGCAGCCCGACCGGGAGTACTGGAAACACCATATATTTT. Its protein product is CASSPTGSTGNTIYF.

This chain connects TRBV27 to TRBJ2-3; D may be TRBD2 (6 bases). The V gene's germline CDR1 is MNHEY and CDR2 SMNVEV (reference sequence). The CDR3 loop spans 18 amino acids. V gave up 6 bases and J gave up 0 bases, with 22 bases separating them. The CDR3 is CASRGLGGPRLSTDTQYF. The CDR3 DNA reads as TGTGCCAGCAGGGGACTCGGGGGACCGCGCCTAAGCACAGATACGCAGTATTTT.

CDR3 region: CASSLEGRETQYF. The CDR3 bases are TGCGCCAGCAGCTTAGAGGGGAGGGAGACCCAGTACTTC. V usage is TRBV5-1 and J usage is TRBJ2-5, with D possibly TRBD2 on 6 matching bases. The CDR3 is made up of 13 amino acids. Trimming took off 2 bases at V and 5 bases at J, with 10 bases between the two ends. Germline CDR1 reads SGHRS; CDR2 reads YFSETQ.

Of note for this clone: Different DNA sequences within this sample yield the same CDR3. The V gene is TRBV5-1, the J gene TRBJ1-4; D unresolved. The V and J ends lost 0 bases and 0 bases respectively, with 9 bases between them. The germline gives CDR1 SGHRS, CDR2 YFSETQ. CDR3 size: 16 residues. Here the CDR3 reads CASSLELAATNEKLFF. The CDR3 DNA reads TGCGCCAGCAGCTTGGAATTGGCAGCAACTAATGAAAAACTGTTTTTT.